This is a list of T cell receptor beta chains from one sample in a study of CD8 T cells in Susac syndrome. TCRdb ran MiXCR on the immunoSEQ multiplex PCR reads and lists one entry per CDR3 protein. The table has about 190,000 distinct CDR3 sequences, roughly 96% seen once. The sequenced sample was CD4+ T cells from PBMCs. The receptors were gathered from a human donor in good health. Both conserved end residues are part of each CDR3. D genes are given only for firm matches. Expanded clones are given a class, and other clones once, few, many or no size at all.

d_call,v_call,clone_size,j_call,cdr3_aa,cdr3_nt
TRBD2,TRBV29-1,-,TRBJ2-2,CSVEAKASGGGELFF,TGCAGCGTTGAAGCTAAGGCTAGCGGTGGCGGGGAGCTGTTTTTT
-,TRBV30,-,TRBJ1-1,CACTTGAVNTEAFF,TGTGCCTGTACTACCGGGGCTGTGAACACTGAAGCTTTCTTT
TRBD2,TRBV20-1,-,TRBJ2-5,CSASSLADLTRTQETQYF,TGCAGTGCTAGTAGCCTAGCGGACCTCACCCGTACTCAAGAGACCCAGTACTTC
TRBD2,TRBV6-5,once,TRBJ2-3,CASSRAGFTDTQYF,TGTGCCAGCAGTAGAGCGGGGTTCACAGATACGCAGTATTTT
-,TRBV12-3/TRBV12-4,-,TRBJ2-1,CASMRTEQFF,TGTGCCAGCATGAGGACTGAACAGTTCTTC
-,TRBV29-1,-,TRBJ2-1,CSGGASNEQFF,TGCAGCGGGGGGGCAAGCAATGAGCAGTTCTTC
-,TRBV3-1,-,TRBJ2-3,CATEGDTDTQYF,TGTGCCACCGAGGGGGACACAGATACGCAGTATTTT
-,TRBV20-1,once,TRBJ2-3,CSASNSADTQYF,TGCAGTGCTAGTAATAGCGCTGATACGCAGTATTTT
-,TRBV9,-,TRBJ1-2,CASSVAPPATF,TGTGCCAGCAGCGTAGCTCCTCCGGCCACCTTC
-,TRBV6-1,once,TRBJ1-2,CASSEMGAGYGYTF,TGTGCCAGCAGTGAAATGGGGGCTGGCTATGGCTACACCTTC
-,TRBV6-5,-,TRBJ2-1,CASKTTLYNEQFF,TGTGCCAGCAAAACCACTCTCTACAATGAGCAGTTCTTC
-,TRBV6-5,-,TRBJ1-1,CASRRRKNTEAFF,TGTGCCAGCAGGAGACGAAAGAACACTGAAGCTTTCTTT
-,TRBV21-1,-,TRBJ2-7,CASSSRGEQYF,TGTGCCAGCAGTTCCCGGGGTGAGCAGTACTTC
-,TRBV28,-,TRBJ1-5,CASSFLRGVNQPQHF,TGTGCCAGCAGTTTCCTTCGGGGTGTCAATCAGCCCCAGCATTTT
-,TRBV7-2,-,TRBJ2-1,CASSQGVGAYNEQFF,TGTGCCAGCAGCCAAGGGGTGGGGGCCTACAATGAGCAGTTCTTC
-,TRBV30,-,TRBJ2-1,CAWSGLRAAVEQFF,TGTGCCTGGAGTGGACTACGCGCAGCCGTGGAGCAGTTCTTC
-,TRBV12-3/TRBV12-4,-,TRBJ2-5,CASSSRTGRETQYF,TGTGCCAGCAGTTCCCGAACCGGCCGGGAGACCCAGTACTTC
TRBD1,TRBV28,-,TRBJ1-2,CASSSNPRAGGGYTF,TGTGCCAGCAGCTCGAACCCTCGGGCAGGGGGTGGCTACACCTTC
TRBD1,TRBV9,-,TRBJ2-3,CASSGLQGNSMTDTQYF,TGTGCCAGCAGCGGATTACAGGGGAATAGTATGACAGATACGCAGTATTTT
-,TRBV4-1,-,TRBJ2-5,CASSQDSWGRVETQYF,TGCGCCAGCAGCCAAGACAGCTGGGGCAGGGTGGAGACCCAGTACTTC
-,TRBV5-1,-,TRBJ2-5,CASRLTGWGETQYF,TGCGCCAGCAGGCTCACGGGTTGGGGAGAGACCCAGTACTTC
TRBD2,TRBV12-3/TRBV12-4,-,TRBJ2-1,CASSKAGVQSEQFF,TGTGCCAGCAGCAAAGCGGGAGTCCAGAGTGAGCAGTTCTTC
TRBD1,TRBV5-1,-,TRBJ2-2,CASSLLTGGNTGELFF,TGCGCCAGCAGCCTTTTGACAGGGGGGAACACCGGGGAGCTGTTTTTT
-,TRBV6-1,-,TRBJ2-3,CASSGGRGHTDTQYF,TGTGCCAGCAGTGGTGGACGTGGACACACAGATACGCAGTATTTT
-,TRBV6-2/TRBV6-3,-,TRBJ1-1,CASSYSRSLEAFF,TGTGCCAGCAGTTACTCGAGGAGCCTTGAAGCTTTCTTT
TRBD1,TRBV7-9,-,TRBJ2-2,CASSWGQGDTGELFF,TGTGCCAGCAGCTGGGGACAGGGTGACACCGGGGAGCTGTTTTTT
-,TRBV27,-,TRBJ1-2,CASSLKGPQEDLYGYTF,TGTGCCAGCAGTTTAAAAGGGCCGCAGGAGGACCTCTATGGCTACACCTTC
-,TRBV24-1,-,TRBJ1-1,CATSGLQSLNTEAFF,TGTGCCACCAGTGGTCTACAGTCACTGAACACTGAAGCTTTCTTT
TRBD2,TRBV15,-,TRBJ2-3,CATSTGTSGSDTQYF,TGTGCCACCAGCACCGGGACTAGCGGGTCAGATACGCAGTATTTT
TRBD2,TRBV28,-,TRBJ2-3,CASSLAGSGGPDTQYF,TGTGCCAGCAGTTTGGCGGGTAGCGGGGGACCAGATACGCAGTATTTT
-,TRBV6-6,once,TRBJ1-5,CASSYSRGEGQPQHF,TGTGCCAGCAGTTACTCTAGGGGGGAAGGGCAGCCCCAGCATTTT
TRBD1,TRBV20-1,-,TRBJ2-7,CSARKGTDHYEQYF,TGCAGTGCTAGAAAAGGGACAGACCACTACGAGCAGTACTTC
-,TRBV29-1,-,TRBJ2-1,CSVGRGTFQEQFF,TGCAGCGTAGGGCGGGGGACATTCCAGGAGCAGTTCTTC
TRBD1,TRBV20-1,once,TRBJ1-5,CSARTGQGGDNQPQHF,TGCAGTGCTAGAACAGGACAGGGTGGGGACAATCAGCCCCAGCATTTT
-,TRBV9,-,TRBJ2-2,CASSVDAQANTGELFF,TGTGCCAGCAGCGTAGATGCGCAGGCGAACACCGGGGAGCTGTTTTTT
-,TRBV5-4,once,TRBJ1-1,CASRIPGGTEAFF,TGTGCCAGCAGAATCCCGGGGGGAACTGAAGCTTTCTTT